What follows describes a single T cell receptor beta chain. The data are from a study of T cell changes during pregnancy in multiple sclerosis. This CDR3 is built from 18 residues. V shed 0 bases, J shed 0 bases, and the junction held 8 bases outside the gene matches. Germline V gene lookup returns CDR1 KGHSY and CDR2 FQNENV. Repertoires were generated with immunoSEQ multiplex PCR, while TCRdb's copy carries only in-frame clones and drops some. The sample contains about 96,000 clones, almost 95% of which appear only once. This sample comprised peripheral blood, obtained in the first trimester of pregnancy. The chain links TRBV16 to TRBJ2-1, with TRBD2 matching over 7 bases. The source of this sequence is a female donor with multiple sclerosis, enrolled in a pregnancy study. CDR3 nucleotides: TGTGCCAGCAGCCAATCGGGGGATTGGGGGGGCTCCTACAATGAGCAGTTCTTC. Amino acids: CASSQSGDWGGSYNEQFF.